What follows describes a single T cell receptor beta chain. Its cognate antigen has yet to be identified. No much larger clone is present one base from it, and per-base qualities are unavailable. The record originates from a study of a mutant IDH1 vaccine in newly diagnosed glioma (dated by TCRdb to 2020 to 2022). For the wider study: Vaccination started 4-6 weeks after radiotherapy alone, or was given together with temozolomide cycles in the groups whose treatment included chemotherapy. The 32 treated patients were approximately 60% male and around 38% female, with a mean age of approximately 40 years. Prior to enrollment, standard therapy consisting of radiotherapy alone, temozolomide alone, or radiochemotherapy with temozolomide had been administered to patients, with the combination being received by most patients. Visit V12 was the week-35 safety follow-up and visit V13 was the week-47 end of study. Peripheral blood was collected at six visits: V03 (baseline), V05, V07, V10, V12 and V13. Longitudinal TCRB deep sequencing was performed for around 23 treated patients wherever samples were available for exploratory analyses. Findings and caveats that apply to the study as a whole: Across multiple MHC alleles, vaccine-induced immune responses were seen in 93.3% of patients. Pseudoprogression seemed to be unrelated to changes in the top peripheral T cell clonotypes found by TCRB sequencing. The authors noted that analyses of patient blood samples could not be reproduced because of sample limitations. PBMC samples for TCRB deep sequencing were selected based on availability.

Trimming costs V 10 bases and J 6 bases, and their ends lie 7 bases apart. The CDR3, from cysteine to phenylalanine, totals 10 residues. The kept DNA is CDR3 alone, 30 bases in frame from the first base. Reading the germline V gene gives CDR1 SGHRS and CDR2 YFSETQ. This specimen's time point label, interpreted: week 47, end of study. Every vaccine dose consisted of 300 ug of a 20-mer mutant IDH1 peptide in Montanide, administered subcutaneously together with topical imiquimod. Eight vaccinations were administered to patients in weeks 1, 3, 5, 7, 11, 15, 19 and 23, corresponding to visits V03 through V10. The donors had newly diagnosed IDH1-mutant astrocytomas of WHO grade 3 or 4 that showed loss of nuclear ATRX. The samples were drawn from NOA16, a multicentre, single-arm, open-label phase I trial in Germany that tested a mutant IDH1 peptide vaccine in humans for the first time. Genomic DNA for TCRB sequencing was extracted from EDTA blood using the DNeasy Blood and Tissue Kit.

Library method: the immunoSEQ multiplex PCR assay. Following the manufacturer's protocol, the hsTCRB Kit was used to amplify rearranged TCR beta chain sequences. An Illumina MiSeq was used to sequence the TCRB libraries. Under the source paper's analysis protocol: The kit vendor's proprietary platform handled demultiplexing, trimming and gene mapping. The table was pulled from immuneACCESS by TCRdb, which kept in-frame rearrangements only. Such tables lose some clones; where checked, under half of the loss comes from unresolved V genes, and the rest has no known cause. D and trimming come from the DNA, and the V and J calls and clone size come from that table. This sample holds approximately 52,000 clones; about 80% were observed only once. Together, the top ten hold 4.9% of the sample.

Sample: PBMCs, taken from a glioma patient whose treatment included an IDH1 peptide vaccine. The TCR originated in a woman aged 40-49 years with glioma. Some clones in this sample may be carry-over from other donors' samples. The receptor chain draws on TRBV5-1 and TRBJ2-2, with the D gene uncertain. The nucleotide sequence is given as TGCGCCCCCAGTCCCGGGGAGCTGTTTTTT. Its coded protein is CAPSPGELFF.